Listed below are T cell receptor beta chains from one sample, sequenced in a study of OX40 agonist ivuxolimab in advanced cancers. Profiling relied on immunoSEQ multiplex PCR, and the TCRdb table lists in-frame clones only, not all of them. The sample carries 25,000 to 35,000 clones, about 80% recorded once. This sample comprised CD4+ or CD8+ T cells sorted from blood, obtained in a trial of the OX40 agonist ivuxolimab. Source of these receptors: an adult with an advanced solid tumor such as melanoma, head and neck, liver or kidney cancer. The CDR3 runs from the conserved cysteine through the conserved F or W. D genes are given only for firm matches. Size tells how often a clone was seen (once, few, many) or the class of an expanded clone, and some rows leave it out.

TRBJ2-7 | . | 15 | . | TRBV28 | CASSSGQGGKDEQYF | TGTGCCAGCAGTTCCGGGCAGGGAGGTAAAGACGAGCAGTACTTC
TRBJ1-4 | TRBD1 | 14 | . | TRBV19 | CASSMGQGNEKLFF | TGTGCCAGTAGTATGGGACAGGGTAATGAAAAACTGTTTTTT
TRBJ2-6 | . | 19 | . | TRBV6-1 | CASSETVTGKLSGANVLTF | TGTGCCAGCAGTGAAACAGTGACAGGAAAACTCTCTGGGGCCAACGTCCTGACTTTC
TRBJ1-2 | . | 12 | . | TRBV7-9 | CASTQTDYGYTF | TGTGCCAGCACCCAAACAGACTATGGCTACACCTTC
TRBJ1-4 | . | 15 | once | TRBV27 | CASSLSREGYEKLFF | TGTGCCAGCAGTTTATCTCGGGAGGGCTATGAAAAACTGTTTTTT
TRBJ2-1 | . | 16 | . | TRBV2 | CASSERAGKGYNEQFF | TGTGCCAGCAGTGAAAGGGCAGGGAAAGGCTACAATGAGCAGTTCTTC
TRBJ1-4 | TRBD1 | 14 | . | TRBV27 | CASSQGATNEKLFF | TGTGCCAGCAGCCAGGGGGCAACTAATGAAAAACTGTTTTTT
TRBJ2-3 | . | 14 | . | TRBV30 | CAWSRGGSTDTQYF | TGTGCCTGGAGTAGGGGGGGGAGCACAGATACGCAGTATTTT
TRBJ1-4 | . | 15 | . | TRBV30 | CAWSESGLMMKKLFF | TGTGCCTGGAGTGAATCGGGTCTAATGATGAAAAAACTGTTTTTT
TRBJ2-5 | TRBD2 | 15 | . | TRBV5-6 | CASSFLGGGLETQYF | TGTGCCAGCAGCTTCTTGGGCGGGGGGTTAGAGACCCAGTACTTC
TRBJ2-2 | . | 14 | . | TRBV10-3 | CATRLSANTGELFF | TGTGCCACCCGACTATCCGCGAACACCGGGGAGCTGTTTTTT
TRBJ2-6 | . | 16 | once | TRBV19 | CASSIQGVSGANVLTF | TGTGCCAGTAGTATCCAGGGCGTCTCTGGGGCCAACGTCCTGACTTTC
TRBJ1-2 | TRBD1 | 12 | . | TRBV6-6 | CASGTGNYGYTF | TGTGCCAGCGGGACAGGGAATTATGGCTACACCTTC
TRBJ2-1 | . | 15 | . | TRBV29-1 | CSVELAGATYNEQFF | TGCAGCGTTGAGCTCGCGGGGGCGACCTACAATGAGCAGTTCTTC
TRBJ2-2 | . | 16 | . | TRBV18 | CASSPPGQVGTGELFF | TGTGCCAGCTCACCACCGGGACAAGTAGGCACCGGGGAGCTGTTTTTT
TRBJ1-2 | TRBD1 | 14 | . | TRBV30 | CAWSVGTGRGIYTF | TGTGCCTGGAGTGTAGGGACAGGGCGAGGAATTTACACCTTC
TRBJ1-2 | TRBD1 | 17 | . | TRBV6-1 | CASSETQGAGQGYGYTF | TGTGCCAGCAGCGAAACTCAGGGCGCGGGACAGGGCTATGGCTACACCTTC
TRBJ1-6 | . | 15 | . | TRBV6-5 | CASSYLARGNSPLHF | TGTGCCAGCAGTTACCTGGCGAGGGGAAATTCACCCCTCCACTTT
TRBJ1-6 | . | 11 | . | TRBV30 | CAWSVLSPLHF | TGTGCCTGGAGTGTACTGTCACCCCTCCACTTT
TRBJ1-2 | . | 17 | . | TRBV28 | CASRPTRTDERGYGYTF | TGTGCCAGCAGACCTACTCGGACGGACGAGAGGGGCTATGGCTACACCTTC
TRBJ2-6 | TRBD1 | 16 | . | TRBV5-1 | CASSPDRGSGANVLTF | TGCGCCAGCAGCCCCGACAGGGGCTCTGGGGCCAACGTCCTGACTTTC
TRBJ1-2 | . | 14 | . | TRBV7-2 | CASSFQQGNYGYTF | TGTGCCAGCAGCTTCCAGCAGGGTAACTATGGCTACACCTTC
TRBJ1-5 | TRBD1 | 16 | . | TRBV19 | CASSPRQGASNQPQHF | TGTGCCAGTAGTCCCCGACAGGGGGCAAGCAATCAGCCCCAGCATTTT
TRBJ2-7 | . | 15 | . | TRBV10-3 | CAISDPGKGAREQYF | TGTGCCATCAGTGACCCGGGCAAAGGTGCACGCGAGCAGTACTTC
TRBJ1-5 | TRBD1 | 15 | . | TRBV2 | CASRDGQGRNQPQHF | TGTGCCAGCAGGGATGGACAGGGGAGGAATCAGCCCCAGCATTTT
TRBJ2-2 | TRBD1 | 15 | . | TRBV10-2 | CASSGTGGGTGELFF | TGCGCCAGCAGCGGGACAGGGGGAGGCACCGGGGAGCTGTTTTTT
TRBJ1-1 | TRBD1 | 14 | . | TRBV9 | CASSPQGANTEAFF | TGTGCCAGCAGCCCGCAGGGGGCGAACACTGAAGCTTTCTTT
TRBJ1-5 | . | 13 | . | TRBV10-2 | CASSESRYQPQHF | TGCGCCAGCAGTGAGTCAAGATATCAGCCCCAGCATTTT
TRBJ2-7 | . | 14 | few | TRBV5-1 | CASSYPGTSTEQYF | TGCGCCAGCAGCTATCCAGGGACATCAACCGAGCAGTACTTC
TRBJ2-7 | . | 14 | . | TRBV5-4 | CASSHRDRPYEQYF | TGTGCCAGCAGCCACCGGGATCGACCCTACGAGCAGTACTTC
TRBJ1-2 | . | 14 | few | TRBV6-5 | CASGVGQLSYGYTF | TGTGCCAGCGGGGTCGGCCAACTCTCCTATGGCTACACCTTC
TRBJ2-3 | . | 14 | . | TRBV6-1 | CASSEIGSRDPQYF | TGTGCCAGCAGTGAAATTGGCTCGAGGGACCCGCAGTATTTT
TRBJ2-7 | . | 15 | . | TRBV6-4 | CASSRGTGPTYEQYF | TGTGCCAGCTCCAGAGGAACGGGCCCGACCTACGAGCAGTACTTC
TRBJ2-4 | . | 16 | . | TRBV15 | CATSRGQAFAGNIQYF | TGTGCCACCAGCCGTGGACAAGCCTTTGCGGGAAACATTCAGTACTTC
TRBJ2-1 | TRBD2 | 14 | . | TRBV2 | CASSTRTSGGQQFF | TGTGCCAGCAGTACCCGGACTAGCGGGGGACAGCAGTTCTTC
TRBJ1-3 | TRBD1 | 15 | . | TRBV14 | CASSPQGSSGNTIYF | TGTGCCAGCAGCCCACAGGGGAGCTCTGGAAACACCATATATTTT
TRBJ2-7 | TRBD2 | 13 | once | TRBV5-1 | CASNAGDSYEQYF | TGCGCCAGCAACGCGGGGGACTCCTACGAGCAGTACTTC
TRBJ1-5 | . | 15 | once | TRBV4-2 | CASSQDSGPNQPQHF | TGTGCCAGCAGCCAAGATTCGGGGCCAAATCAGCCCCAGCATTTT